This TCR beta chain was identified in a study of T cell responses to AZD1222 COVID-19 vaccine. Overall study findings and caveats: Among the donors, most were white British and more were female, and clonal diversity was possibly underestimated.

The CDR3 runs to 12 residues. V was shortened by 6 bases and J by 5 bases, with 10 bases between the two germline ends. Germline CDR1 is LGHDT and CDR2 is YNNKEL (reference sequence). Clones were read by immunoSEQ multiplex PCR, and TCRdb kept only the in-frame ones, dropping some. This table has 98,000 or so clones, about 92% appearing once. Details on this clone: Its antigen is currently unknown.

This material consisted of peripheral blood, taken on day 0 of MenACWY control vaccination. This clonotype originated in an adult in good health. V usage is TRBV3-1 (or the pseudogene TRBV3-2) and J usage is TRBJ1-2, with D possibly matching TRBD1 (5 bases). The CDR3 loop is CASSPAGYGYTF. The CDR3, as DNA: TGTGCCAGCAGTCCCGCAGGGTATGGCTACACCTTC.